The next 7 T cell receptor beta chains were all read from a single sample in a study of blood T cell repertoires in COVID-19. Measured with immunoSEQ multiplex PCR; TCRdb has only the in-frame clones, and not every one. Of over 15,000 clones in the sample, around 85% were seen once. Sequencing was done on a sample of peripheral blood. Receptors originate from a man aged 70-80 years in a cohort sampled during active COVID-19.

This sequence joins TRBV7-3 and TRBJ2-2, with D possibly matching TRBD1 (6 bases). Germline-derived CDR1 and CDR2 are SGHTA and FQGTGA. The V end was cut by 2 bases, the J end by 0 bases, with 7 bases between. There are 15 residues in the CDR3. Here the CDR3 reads CASSLDRTNTGELFF. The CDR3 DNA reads TGTGCCAGCAGCTTAGACAGGACGAACACCGGGGAGCTGTTTTTT.

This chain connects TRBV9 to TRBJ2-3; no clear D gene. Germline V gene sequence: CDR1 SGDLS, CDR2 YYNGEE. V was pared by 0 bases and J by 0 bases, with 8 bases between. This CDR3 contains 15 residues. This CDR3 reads CASSVGLGSTDTQYF. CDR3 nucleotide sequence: TGTGCCAGCAGCGTAGGGCTAGGTAGCACAGATACGCAGTATTTT.

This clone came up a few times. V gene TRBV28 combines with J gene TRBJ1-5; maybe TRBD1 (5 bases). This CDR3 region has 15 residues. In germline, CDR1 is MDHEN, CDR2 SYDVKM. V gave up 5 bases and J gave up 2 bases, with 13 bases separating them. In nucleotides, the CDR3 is TGTGCCAGCAGTGAACGGACGGGGGGCAATCAGCCCCAGCATTTT. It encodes CASSERTGGNQPQHF.

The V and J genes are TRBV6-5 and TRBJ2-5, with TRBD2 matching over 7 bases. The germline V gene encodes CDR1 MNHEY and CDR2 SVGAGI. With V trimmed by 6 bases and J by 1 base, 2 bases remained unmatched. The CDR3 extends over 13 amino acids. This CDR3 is CASSWGGQETQYF. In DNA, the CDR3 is TGTGCCAGCAGCTGGGGGGGCCAAGAGACCCAGTACTTC.

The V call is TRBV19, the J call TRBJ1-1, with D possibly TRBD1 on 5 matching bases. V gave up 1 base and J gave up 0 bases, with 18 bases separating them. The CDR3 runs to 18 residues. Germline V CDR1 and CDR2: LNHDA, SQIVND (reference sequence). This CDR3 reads CASSIGQGLVTLNTEAFF. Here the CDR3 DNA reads TGTGCCAGTAGTATAGGGCAGGGCCTGGTAACCTTGAACACTGAAGCTTTCTTT. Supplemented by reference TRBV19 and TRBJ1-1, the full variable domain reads DGGITQSPKYLFRKEGQNVTLSCEQNLNHDAMYWYRQDPGQGLRLIYYSQIVNDFQKGDIAEGYSVSREKKESFPLTVTSAQKNPTAFYLCASSIGQGLVTLNTEAFFGQGTRLTVV.

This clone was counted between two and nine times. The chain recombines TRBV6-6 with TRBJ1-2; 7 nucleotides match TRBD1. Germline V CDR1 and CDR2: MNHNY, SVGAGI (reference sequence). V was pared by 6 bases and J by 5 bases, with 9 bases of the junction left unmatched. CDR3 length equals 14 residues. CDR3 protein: CASRTIQGYYGYTF. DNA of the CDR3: TGTGCCAGCAGAACGATACAGGGGTATTATGGCTACACCTTC.

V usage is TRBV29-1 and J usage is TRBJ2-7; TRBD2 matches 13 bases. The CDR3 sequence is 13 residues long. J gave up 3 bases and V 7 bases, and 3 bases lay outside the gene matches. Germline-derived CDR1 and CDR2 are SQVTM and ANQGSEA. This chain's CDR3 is CSGWTSGSYEQYF. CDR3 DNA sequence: TGCAGCGGGTGGACTAGCGGGAGCTACGAGCAGTACTTC.